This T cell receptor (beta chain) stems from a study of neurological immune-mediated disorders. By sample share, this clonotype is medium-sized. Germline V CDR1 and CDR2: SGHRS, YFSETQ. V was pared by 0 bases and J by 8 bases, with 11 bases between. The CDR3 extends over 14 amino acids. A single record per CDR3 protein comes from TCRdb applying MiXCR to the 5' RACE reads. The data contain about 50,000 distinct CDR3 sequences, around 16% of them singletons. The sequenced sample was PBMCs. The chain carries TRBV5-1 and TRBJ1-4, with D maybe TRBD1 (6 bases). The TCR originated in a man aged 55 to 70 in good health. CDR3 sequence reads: CASSLAGAGEKLFF. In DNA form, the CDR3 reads TGCGCCAGCAGCTTGGCGGGGGCTGGCGAAAAACTGTTTTTT.